This T cell receptor beta chain came from a study of blood T cells in healthy people across ages. Concerning this clonotype: Its antigen is unidentified.

A second roughly 6 to 11 cycle PCR used barcoded and J-beta primers. TCRdb passed the 5' RACE reads through MiXCR, listing each CDR3 protein once. The sample holds some 1.8 million distinct CDR3 sequences; about two fifths are singletons and the top ten take 23%. General study points: Unsorted PBMC input precluded a conclusive naive versus antigen-experienced comparison.

The V end lost 4 bases, the J end lost 8 bases, and 24 bases lay between the germline ends. The germline V gene encodes CDR1 SGDLS and CDR2 YYNGEE. The CDR3 totals 17 residues. The TCR originated in a human donor in good health. The chain recombines TRBV9 with TRBJ1-4, with D possibly TRBD1 on 5 matching bases. Sequencing was carried out using blood. CDR3: CASSTALGGDWFEKLFF. CDR3 in DNA: TGTGCCAGCAGCACCGCACTGGGGGGAGATTGGTTCGAAAAACTGTTTTTT.